The rows below give T cell receptor beta chains drawn from one sample of a study of blood T cell repertoires in COVID-19. Assay: immunoSEQ multiplex PCR; the TCRdb copy retains only in-frame clones and omits some. The profile covers around 50,000 clones, with approximately 90% appearing a single time and approximately 5% taken by the ten largest. The sequenced sample consisted of peripheral blood. These receptors were collected from a man aged 65-85 years with acute or convalescent COVID-19. Each CDR3 is given with its conserved first and last residue. The order of the fields is clone size, V gene, CDR3 protein. The size field is filled for only some rows; it gives once, few, many or a size class.

abundance: .
v_gene: TRBV3-1/TRBV3-2
CDR3aa: CASSQRTPQVGEKLFF

abundance: .
v_gene: TRBV7-9
CDR3aa: CASSDYGGGLNEKLFF

abundance: .
v_gene: TRBV5-4
CDR3aa: CASSLDRGAGANVLTF

abundance: .
v_gene: TRBV18
CDR3aa: CASSPDSAREAFF

abundance: .
v_gene: TRBV19
CDR3aa: CASSFQGYLGYTF

abundance: .
v_gene: TRBV7-9
CDR3aa: CASSFTGETQYF

abundance: .
v_gene: TRBV5-1
CDR3aa: CASSPVIGQGFYTF

abundance: .
v_gene: TRBV9
CDR3aa: CASSFTGSRNTGELFF

abundance: .
v_gene: TRBV19
CDR3aa: CASRGQRDEQYF

abundance: .
v_gene: TRBV27
CDR3aa: CASSLERGRRETQYF

abundance: .
v_gene: TRBV7-3
CDR3aa: CASSPGGAETDTQYF

abundance: once
v_gene: TRBV11-1
CDR3aa: CASSFMGGAYEQYF

abundance: .
v_gene: TRBV5-4
CDR3aa: CASSHGTASNEKLFF

abundance: .
v_gene: TRBV9
CDR3aa: CASSVRGSSTDTQYF

abundance: .
v_gene: TRBV5-1
CDR3aa: CASSLVGTTYNEQFF

abundance: once
v_gene: TRBV5-5
CDR3aa: CASSFATGVTEAFF

abundance: .
v_gene: TRBV7-9
CDR3aa: CASSFRGPDTYEQYF

abundance: .
v_gene: TRBV2
CDR3aa: CAILDYHTNEQYF

abundance: .
v_gene: TRBV14
CDR3aa: CASSQERTQYF

abundance: .
v_gene: TRBV21-1
CDR3aa: CASSKKGTGGCEQYF

abundance: .
v_gene: TRBV7-6
CDR3aa: CASGSQGVFGGNTIYF

abundance: .
v_gene: TRBV6-6
CDR3aa: CASTGSGMFQPQHF

abundance: few
v_gene: TRBV3-1/TRBV3-2
CDR3aa: CASSQGGGADEQFF

abundance: .
v_gene: TRBV6-6
CDR3aa: CASSYSQDRGTEAFF

abundance: .
v_gene: TRBV6-5
CDR3aa: CASGAPGIFGELFF

abundance: .
v_gene: TRBV5-1
CDR3aa: CASSLASGGGYNEQFF

abundance: .
v_gene: TRBV5-1
CDR3aa: CASSRLKSTGELFF

abundance: .
v_gene: TRBV2
CDR3aa: CASSEQGNSGNTIYF

abundance: .
v_gene: TRBV4-1
CDR3aa: CASSQRAASGNEKLFF

abundance: .
v_gene: TRBV7-9
CDR3aa: CASSLAVDSYNEQFF

abundance: once
v_gene: TRBV6-7
CDR3aa: CASSYSPGDSNQPQHF

abundance: .
v_gene: TRBV9
CDR3aa: CASSVGPGTDTQYF

abundance: .
v_gene: TRBV24-1
CDR3aa: CATSTSTTAELFF

abundance: .
v_gene: TRBV30
CDR3aa: CAWGDRNSYEQYF

abundance: .
v_gene: TRBV7-9
CDR3aa: CASSLTGGGAPDTQYF

abundance: .
v_gene: TRBV5-4
CDR3aa: CASSLLVESARTGTQYF

abundance: .
v_gene: TRBV27
CDR3aa: CASSFRGRLNTEAFF

abundance: .
v_gene: TRBV5-5
CDR3aa: CASSFSNTEAFF

abundance: .
v_gene: TRBV25-1
CDR3aa: CASSEGSRGATNEKLFF

abundance: .
v_gene: TRBV7-2
CDR3aa: CASSSGGNTEAFF

abundance: .
v_gene: TRBV9
CDR3aa: CASSATGAGPYEQYF

abundance: .
v_gene: TRBV14
CDR3aa: CASSPNTANTGELFF

abundance: .
v_gene: TRBV7-2
CDR3aa: CASSWAGGTGGNQPQHF

abundance: .
v_gene: TRBV30
CDR3aa: CAWRPRTGFGSYNSPLHF

abundance: .
v_gene: TRBV4-3
CDR3aa: CASSLNREPNQPQHF

abundance: .
v_gene: TRBV24-1
CDR3aa: CATSDWIADQETQYF

abundance: .
v_gene: TRBV6-2/TRBV6-3
CDR3aa: CASSYSRQETNYGYTF

abundance: once
v_gene: TRBV27
CDR3aa: CASSLIPGNEKLFF

abundance: .
v_gene: TRBV6-1
CDR3aa: CASRGPRQEKLFF